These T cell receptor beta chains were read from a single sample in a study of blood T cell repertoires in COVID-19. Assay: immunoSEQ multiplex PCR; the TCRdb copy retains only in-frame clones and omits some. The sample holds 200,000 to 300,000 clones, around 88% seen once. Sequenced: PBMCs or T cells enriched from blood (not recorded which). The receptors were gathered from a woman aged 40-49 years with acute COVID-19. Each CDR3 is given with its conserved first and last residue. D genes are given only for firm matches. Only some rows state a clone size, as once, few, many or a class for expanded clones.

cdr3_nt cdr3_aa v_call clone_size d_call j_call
TGCGCCAGCAGCCAAGTCGGCCAGGTGGGCTATGGCTACACCTTC CASSQVGQVGYGYTF TRBV4-1 - - TRBJ1-2
TGTGCCAGCAGCCCCCAGGGTGTCGACTATGGCTACACCTTC CASSPQGVDYGYTF TRBV21-1 - - TRBJ1-2
TGTGCCAGCAGCCTCAACAGTGCAACTAATGAAAAACTGTTTTTT CASSLNSATNEKLFF TRBV7-6 - - TRBJ1-4
TGTGCCAGCAGTGACCGGGCAGGGACTGATTTCTTC CASSDRAGTDFF TRBV2 once - TRBJ2-1
TGTGCCAGTAGCTTGACTAGCGGGAGTGTTGAGCAGTACTTC CASSLTSGSVEQYF TRBV19 - TRBD2 TRBJ2-7
TGTGCCAGCAGCCAAGGGGTCGGTGAAAAACTGTTTTTT CASSQGVGEKLFF TRBV7-6 - - TRBJ1-4
TGTGCCAGCAGTGAAGCGCTGTGGGCAACGGGCTACACCTTC CASSEALWATGYTF TRBV2 - - TRBJ1-2
TGTGCCAGCAGGCCCTCTTCGGGCTCTGGAAACACCATATATTTT CASRPSSGSGNTIYF TRBV27 - - TRBJ1-3
TGTGCCAGCAGCGTAGGTCAACGGACAGGGCTGTACCAAGAGACCCAGTACTTC CASSVGQRTGLYQETQYF TRBV9 - TRBD1 TRBJ2-5
TGTGCCAGCAGCTTAACAGGGGTAGACTATGGCTACACCTTC CASSLTGVDYGYTF TRBV7-2 - TRBD1 TRBJ1-2